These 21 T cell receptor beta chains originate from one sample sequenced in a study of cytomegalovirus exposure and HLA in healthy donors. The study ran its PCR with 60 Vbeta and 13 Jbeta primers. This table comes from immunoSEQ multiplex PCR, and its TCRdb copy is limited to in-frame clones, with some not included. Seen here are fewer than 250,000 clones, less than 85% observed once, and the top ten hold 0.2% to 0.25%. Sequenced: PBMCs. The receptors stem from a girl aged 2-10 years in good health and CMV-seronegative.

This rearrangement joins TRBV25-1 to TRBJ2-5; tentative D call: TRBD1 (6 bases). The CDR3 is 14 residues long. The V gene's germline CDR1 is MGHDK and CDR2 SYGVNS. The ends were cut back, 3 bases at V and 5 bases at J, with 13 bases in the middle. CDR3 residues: CASSDRGPRETQYF. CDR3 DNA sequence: TGTGCCAGCAGTGACAGGGGCCCTCGGGAGACCCAGTACTTC. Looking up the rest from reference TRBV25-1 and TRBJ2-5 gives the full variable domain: EADIYQTPRYLVIGTGKKITLECSQTMGHDKMYWYQQDPGMELHLIHYSYGVNSTEKGDLSSESTVSRIRTEHFPLTLESARPSHTSQYLCASSDRGPRETQYFGPGTRLLVL.

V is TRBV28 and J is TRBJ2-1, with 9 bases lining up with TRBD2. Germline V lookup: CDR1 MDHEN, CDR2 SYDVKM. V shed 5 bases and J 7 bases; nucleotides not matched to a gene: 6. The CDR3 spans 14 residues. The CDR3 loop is CASSSGRFANEQFF. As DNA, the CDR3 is TGTGCCAGCAGTAGCGGGAGGTTTGCGAATGAGCAGTTCTTC.

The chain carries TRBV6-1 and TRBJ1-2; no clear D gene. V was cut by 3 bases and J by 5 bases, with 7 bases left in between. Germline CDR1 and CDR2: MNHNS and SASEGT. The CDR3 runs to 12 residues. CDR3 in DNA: TGTGCCAGCAGTGACTCCTTATATGGCTACACCTTC. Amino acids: CASSDSLYGYTF.

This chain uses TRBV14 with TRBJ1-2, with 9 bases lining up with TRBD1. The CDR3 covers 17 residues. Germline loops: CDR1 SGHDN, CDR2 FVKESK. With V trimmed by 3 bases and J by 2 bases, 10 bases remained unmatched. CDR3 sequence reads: CASSHITTGTGNYGYTF. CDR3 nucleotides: TGTGCCAGCAGCCACATTACAACCGGGACAGGGAACTATGGCTACACCTTC. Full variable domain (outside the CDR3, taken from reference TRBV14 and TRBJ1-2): EAGVTQFPSHSVIEKGQTVTLRCDPISGHDNLYWYRRVMGKEIKFLLHFVKESKQDESGMPNNRFLAERTGGTYSTLKVQPAELEDSGVYFCASSHITTGTGNYGYTFGSGTRLTVV.

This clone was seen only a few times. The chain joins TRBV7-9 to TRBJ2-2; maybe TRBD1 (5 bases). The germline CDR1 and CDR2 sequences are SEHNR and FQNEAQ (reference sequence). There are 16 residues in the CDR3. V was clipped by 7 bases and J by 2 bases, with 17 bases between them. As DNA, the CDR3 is TGTGCCAGCACCGTCGCGCGGACACCAAACACCGGGGAGCTGTTTTTT. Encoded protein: CASTVARTPNTGELFF.

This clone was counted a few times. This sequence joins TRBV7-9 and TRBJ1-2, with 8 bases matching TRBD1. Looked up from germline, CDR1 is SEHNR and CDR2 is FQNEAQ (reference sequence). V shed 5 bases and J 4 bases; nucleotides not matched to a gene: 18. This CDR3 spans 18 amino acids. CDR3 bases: TGTGCCAGCAGCCGAAGACCGGGCAGGGGGCCTAGGAGCTATGGCTACACCTTC. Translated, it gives CASSRRPGRGPRSYGYTF.

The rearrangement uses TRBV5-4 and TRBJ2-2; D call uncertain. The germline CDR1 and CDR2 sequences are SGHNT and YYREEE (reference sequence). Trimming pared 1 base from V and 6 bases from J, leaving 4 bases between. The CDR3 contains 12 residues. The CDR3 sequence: CASSLSPGELFF. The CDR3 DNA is TGTGCCAGCAGCTTGTCTCCCGGGGAGCTGTTTTTT. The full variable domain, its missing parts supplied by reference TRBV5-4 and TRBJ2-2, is ETGVTQSPTHLIKTRGQQVTLRCSSQSGHNTVSWYQQALGQGPQFIFQYYREEENGRGNFPPRFSGLQFPNYSSELNVNALELDDSALYLCASSLSPGELFFGEGSRLTVL.

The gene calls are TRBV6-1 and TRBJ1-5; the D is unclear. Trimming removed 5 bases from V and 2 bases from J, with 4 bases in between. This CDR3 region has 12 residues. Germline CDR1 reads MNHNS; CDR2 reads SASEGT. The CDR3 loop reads CASSTGNQPQHF. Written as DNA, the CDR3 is TGTGCCAGCAGTACAGGCAATCAGCCCCAGCATTTT.

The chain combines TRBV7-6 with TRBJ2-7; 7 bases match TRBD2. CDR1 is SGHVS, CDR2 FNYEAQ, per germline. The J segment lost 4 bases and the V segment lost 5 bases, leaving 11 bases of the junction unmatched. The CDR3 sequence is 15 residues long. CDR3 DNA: TGTGCCAGCAGCGCCTATGGGGTCGGGAGGTACGAGCAGTACTTC. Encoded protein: CASSAYGVGRYEQYF.

This CDR3 reads CSALGQSNTEAFF. In nucleotides, the CDR3 is TGCAGCGCCCTGGGACAGTCGAACACTGAAGCTTTCTTT. The chain has TRBV29-1 and TRBJ1-1, with TRBD1 matching 7 bases. V lost 7 bases and J lost 1; bases outside the gene matches: 6. This CDR3 is 13 amino acids long. Per the germline V gene, CDR1 is SQVTM and CDR2 is ANQGSEA. Based on the CDR3 plus reference TRBV29-1 and TRBJ1-1, the full variable domain is SAVISQKPSRDICQRGTSLTIQCQVDSQVTMMFWYRQQPGQSLTLIATANQGSEATYESGFVIDKFPISRPNLTFSTLTVSNMSPEDSSIYLCSALGQSNTEAFFGQGTRLTVV.

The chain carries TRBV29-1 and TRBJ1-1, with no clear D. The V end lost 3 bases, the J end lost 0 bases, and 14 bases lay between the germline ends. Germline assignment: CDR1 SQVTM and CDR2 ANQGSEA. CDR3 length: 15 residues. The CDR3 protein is CSVDFKRAMNTEAFF. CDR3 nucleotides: TGCAGCGTTGATTTTAAGAGGGCGATGAACACTGAAGCTTTCTTT.

The CDR3 loop is CATSRQNNQPQHF. The CDR3 DNA sequence: TGTGCCACCTCCCGACAGAACAATCAGCCCCAGCATTTT. V is TRBV7-9 and J is TRBJ1-5, with D possibly TRBD1 on 5 matching bases. The ends were cut back, 10 bases at V and 3 bases at J, with 13 bases in the middle. CDR3 length: 13 residues. The germline V gene has CDR1 SEHNR and CDR2 FQNEAQ (reference sequence).

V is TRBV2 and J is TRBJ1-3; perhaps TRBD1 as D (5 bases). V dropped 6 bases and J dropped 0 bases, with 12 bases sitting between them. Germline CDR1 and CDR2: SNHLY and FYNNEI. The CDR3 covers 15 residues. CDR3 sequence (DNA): TGTGCCAGCAGGGGGGGACTGGGCTCTGGAAACACCATATATTTT. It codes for CASRGGLGSGNTIYF.

The CDR3 sequence is CATSTDLGGEKLFF. The CDR3 DNA is TGTGCCACCAGCACCGACCTGGGAGGTGAAAAACTGTTTTTT. V is TRBV15 and J is TRBJ1-4; D is unclear. Deletions cut 4 bases from V and 7 bases from J, with 13 bases between. The CDR3 length is 14 residues. Germline-derived CDR1 and CDR2 are LNHNV and YYDKDF (reference sequence). Based on the CDR3 plus reference TRBV15 and TRBJ1-4, the full variable domain is DAMVIQNPRYQVTQFGKPVTLSCSQTLNHNVMYWYQQKSSQAPKLLFHYYDKDFNNEADTPDNFQSRRPNTSFCFLDIRSPGLGDTAMYLCATSTDLGGEKLFFGSGTQLSVL.

In DNA, the CDR3 is TGTGCCAGCTCACCACCGTCCAGGGGCACCAACACTGAAGCTTTCTTT. Its translation is CASSPPSRGTNTEAFF. V is TRBV18 and J is TRBJ1-1; TRBD1 might be the D (6 bases). This CDR3 is built from 16 residues. V was trimmed by 0 bases and J by 2 bases, leaving 13 bases between them. Looked up from germline, CDR1 is KGHSH and CDR2 is LQKENI.

CDR3 amino acids: CASSEGGGFYEQYF. Here the CDR3 DNA reads TGTGCCAGCAGTGAAGGCGGGGGGTTTTACGAGCAGTACTTC. The chain employs TRBV6-1 and TRBJ2-7; 8 bases map to TRBD2. J was trimmed by 4 bases and V by 1 base; bases with no gene match: 3. This CDR3 spans 14 amino acids. Germline CDR1 is MNHNS and CDR2 is SASEGT.

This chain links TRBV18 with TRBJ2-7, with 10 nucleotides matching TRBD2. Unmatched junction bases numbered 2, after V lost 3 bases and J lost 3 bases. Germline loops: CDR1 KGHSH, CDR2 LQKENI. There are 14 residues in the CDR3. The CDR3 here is CASSPGLALYEQYF. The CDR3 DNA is TGTGCCAGCTCACCGGGACTAGCGCTCTACGAGCAGTACTTC.

CDR3 nucleotides: TGTGCCAGCAGCTTGGGCGGGCCGGGTGGCTACACCTTC. Translation: CASSLGGPGGYTF. The chain combines TRBV5-6 with TRBJ1-2; D call uncertain. Trimming stripped 0 bases from V and 7 bases from J, with 10 bases between. Looked up from germline, CDR1 is SGHDT and CDR2 is YYEEEE. The CDR3 contains 13 residues.

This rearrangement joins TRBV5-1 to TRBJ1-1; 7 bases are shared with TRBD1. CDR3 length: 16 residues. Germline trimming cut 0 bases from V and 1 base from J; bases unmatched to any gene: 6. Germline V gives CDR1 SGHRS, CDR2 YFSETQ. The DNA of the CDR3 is TGCGCCAGCAGCTTGGGGGGGACAGATCGGAACACTGAAGCTTTCTTT. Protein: CASSLGGTDRNTEAFF. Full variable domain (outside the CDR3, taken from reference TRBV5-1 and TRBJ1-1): KAGVTQTPRYLIKTRGQQVTLSCSPISGHRSVSWYQQTPGQGLQFLFEYFSETQRNKGNFPGRFSGRQFSNSRSEMNVSTLELGDSALYLCASSLGGTDRNTEAFFGQGTRLTVV.

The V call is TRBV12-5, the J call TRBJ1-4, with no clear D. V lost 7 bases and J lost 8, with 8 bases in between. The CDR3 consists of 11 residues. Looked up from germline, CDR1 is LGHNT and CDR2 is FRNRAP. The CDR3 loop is CASAGVEKLFF. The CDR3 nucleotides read TGTGCTAGTGCCGGGGTCGAAAAACTGTTTTTT. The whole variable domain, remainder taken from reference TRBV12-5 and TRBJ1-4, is DARVTQTPRHKVTEMGQEVTMRCQPILGHNTVFWYRQTMMQGLELLAYFRNRAPLDDSGMPKDRFSAEMPDATLATLKIQPSEPRDSAVYFCASAGVEKLFFGSGTQLSVL.

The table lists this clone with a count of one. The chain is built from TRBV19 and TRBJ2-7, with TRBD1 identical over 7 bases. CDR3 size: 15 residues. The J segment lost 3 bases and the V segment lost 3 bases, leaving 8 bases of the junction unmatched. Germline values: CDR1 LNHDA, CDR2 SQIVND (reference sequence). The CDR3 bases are TGTGCCAGTAGTATTCTGTTACAGGGGCACTACGAGCAGTACTTC. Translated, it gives CASSILLQGHYEQYF.